This TCR beta chain was observed in a study of blood T cell repertoires in COVID-19 (dated by TCRdb to 2020 to 2021). About the full investigation: Collaborator samples came from the United States, Italy and Spain and covered acute and convalescent phases of COVID-19. The prospective study material was composed of cDNA or gDNA derived from T cells, B-cell-depleted T cells, or PBMCs. The dataset comprised deeply sampled blood TCRbeta repertoires from subjects exposed to, actively infected with, or recovered from COVID-19. The repertoires were made available in a free public database intended to serve as a resource for research on the immune response to SARS-CoV-2. Samples were obtained from the ongoing ImmuneRACE study (first 160 participants) and from 1,254 subjects provided by 6 global collaborators. Nearly every sample came with metadata listing a de-identified subject ID, COVID-19 status, age in years and sex. Where HLA class I and class II types were available, the types were taken from metadata supplied by the sample provider, not from assay-based typing.

Overall results and qualifications from the work: The quantity of clinical and demographic metadata differed by source and by participant and was supplied without curation.

To note about this clone: Its specific antigen is unknown. A much bigger clone sits one base away, suggesting this may be a read error.

V loses 5 bases at its end and J loses 4 bases; junction bases beyond the gene matches: 0. The CDR3 runs 12 residues from the cysteine to the phenylalanine. CDR3 DNA is the only sequence kept; it has 36 bases, read in frame from the first base. CDR1 and CDR2 (SEHNR, FQNEAQ) derive from the germline V gene (reference sequence). At one collaborating source in Seattle, patients were enrolled during active infection and were followed longitudinally through the course of disease. Whole blood was collected in K2EDTA tubes by collaborating institutions according to the institutions' own protocols. Collaborator samples were shipped for TCRbeta analysis as frozen whole blood, isolated PBMCs, or DNA extracted from either sample type. TCRbeta CDR3 regions were amplified from genomic DNA by means of the immunoSEQ Assay, a bias-controlled multiplex PCR. From the authors' description of their analysis: The number of nucleated cells in each sample was estimated by amplification of reference gene primers within the assay. To quantify the absolute abundance of each unique TCRbeta CDR3 rearrangement, sequence reads were collapsed and filtered. For each sample, productive Simpson clonality was calculated as the square root of Simpson's diversity index across productive rearrangements. Sourced from immuneACCESS, this table was stored by TCRdb with only in-frame sequences that have V and J called. A share of the clones is absent; for the studies checked, an unresolved V gene accounts for under half, and the remainder has no known explanation. V, J and clone size derive from that table, while D and trimming were established from the DNA sequence. Across this sample there are 140,000 to 150,000 clones, with about 88% seen only once. The top ten hold under 3% of the sample.

The TCR was taken from a human donor with COVID-19, enrolled during active disease. The donor label of this sample is uncertain. This chain is built from TRBV7-9 and TRBJ1-2; the junction holds 8 bases that match TRBD1. Sequencing used peripheral blood. CDR3 region: CASSGQGYGYTF. In nucleotides, the sequence is TGTGCCAGCAGCGGACAGGGCTATGGCTACACCTTC. The full variable domain, completed from the reference TRBV7-9 and TRBJ1-2 proteins outside the CDR3, reads DTGVSQNPRHKITKRGQNVTFRCDPISEHNRLYWYRQTLGQGPEFLTYFQNEAQLEKSRLLSDRFSAERPKGSFSTLEIQRTEQGDSAMYLCASSGQGYGYTFGSGTRLTVV.